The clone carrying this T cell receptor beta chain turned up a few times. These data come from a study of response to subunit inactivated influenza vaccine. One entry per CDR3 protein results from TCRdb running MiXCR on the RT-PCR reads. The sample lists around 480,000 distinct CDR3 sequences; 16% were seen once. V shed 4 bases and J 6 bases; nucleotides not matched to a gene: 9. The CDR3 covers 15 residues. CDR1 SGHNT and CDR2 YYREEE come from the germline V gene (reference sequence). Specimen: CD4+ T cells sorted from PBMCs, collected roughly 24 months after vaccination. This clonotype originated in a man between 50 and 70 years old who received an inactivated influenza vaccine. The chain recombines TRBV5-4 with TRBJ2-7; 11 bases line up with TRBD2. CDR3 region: CASSSPGLAVFEQYF. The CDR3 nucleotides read TGTGCCAGCAGCAGTCCGGGACTAGCGGTATTCGAGCAGTACTTC.